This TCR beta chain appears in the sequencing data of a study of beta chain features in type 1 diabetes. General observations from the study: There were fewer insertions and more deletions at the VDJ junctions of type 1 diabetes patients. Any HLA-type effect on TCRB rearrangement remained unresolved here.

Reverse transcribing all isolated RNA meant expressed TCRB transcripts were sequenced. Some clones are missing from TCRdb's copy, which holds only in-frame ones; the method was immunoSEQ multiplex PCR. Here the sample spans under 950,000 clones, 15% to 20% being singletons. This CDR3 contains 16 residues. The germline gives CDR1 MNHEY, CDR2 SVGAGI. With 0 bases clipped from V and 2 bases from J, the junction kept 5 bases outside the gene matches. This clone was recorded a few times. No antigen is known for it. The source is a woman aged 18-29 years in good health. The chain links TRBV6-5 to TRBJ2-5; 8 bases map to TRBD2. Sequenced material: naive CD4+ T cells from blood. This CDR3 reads CASSYSAAGGQETQYF. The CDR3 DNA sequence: TGTGCCAGCAGTTACTCCGCTGCGGGAGGTCAAGAGACCCAGTACTTC.